The clone carrying this T cell receptor (beta chain) has only a few counts. Each of the donors was a healthy bone marrow donor. This entry comes from a study of cytomegalovirus exposure and HLA in healthy donors. The PCR used 60 Vbeta and 13 Jbeta primers. Clones were sequenced by immunoSEQ multiplex PCR, and TCRdb holds only the in-frame ones, with some missing. Of 96,000 or so clones in the sample, under 85% are singletons; the top ten hold 13% to 15%. Germline CDR1 reads SGHTA; CDR2 reads FQGNSA. V was pared by 5 bases and J by 5 bases, with 15 bases between. This CDR3 spans 14 amino acids. The receptor comes from a woman aged 70-85 years in good health and CMV-seropositive. What was sequenced was PBMCs. V usage is TRBV7-2 and J usage is TRBJ1-2; weak D call: TRBD1 (5 bases). CDR3 loop: CASSRRGGGYGYTF. CDR3 coding DNA: TGTGCCAGCAGCAGGCGTGGGGGGGGTTATGGCTACACCTTC.